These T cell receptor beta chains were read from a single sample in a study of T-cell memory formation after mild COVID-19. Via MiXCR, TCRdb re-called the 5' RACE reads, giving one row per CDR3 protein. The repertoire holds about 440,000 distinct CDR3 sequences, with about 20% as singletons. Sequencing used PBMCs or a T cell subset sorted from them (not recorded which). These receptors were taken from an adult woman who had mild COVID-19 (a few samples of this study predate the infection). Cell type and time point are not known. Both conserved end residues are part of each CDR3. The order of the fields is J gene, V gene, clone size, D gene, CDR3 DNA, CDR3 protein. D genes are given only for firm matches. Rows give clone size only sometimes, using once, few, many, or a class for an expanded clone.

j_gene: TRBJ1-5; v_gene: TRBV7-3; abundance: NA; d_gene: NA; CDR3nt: TGTGCCAGCAGCTTAACGTGGCCTTTGGGTCAGCCCCAGCATTTT; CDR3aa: CASSLTWPLGQPQHF
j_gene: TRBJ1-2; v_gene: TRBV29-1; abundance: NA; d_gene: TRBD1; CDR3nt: TGCAGCGTTGAAAAGGACAGGGAACAGGGCTACACCTTC; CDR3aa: CSVEKDREQGYTF
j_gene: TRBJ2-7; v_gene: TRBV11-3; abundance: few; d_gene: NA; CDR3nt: TGTGCCAGCATCGGACCCCAATACGAGCAGTACTTC; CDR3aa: CASIGPQYEQYF
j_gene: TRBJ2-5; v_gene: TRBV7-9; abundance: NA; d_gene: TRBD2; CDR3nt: TGTGCCAGCACCTCCTCGGGGCGGGAGTTTAGGAAAGAGACCCAGTACTTC; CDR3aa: CASTSSGREFRKETQYF
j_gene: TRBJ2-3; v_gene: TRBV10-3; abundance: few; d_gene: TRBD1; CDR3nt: TGTGCCATCAGCCAGGGACAGGGGAGCACAGATACGCAGTATTTT; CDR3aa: CAISQGQGSTDTQYF
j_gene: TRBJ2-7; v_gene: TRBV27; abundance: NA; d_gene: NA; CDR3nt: TGTGCCAGCAGTTTATCATTGTCGGGGTGGGACGAGCAGTACTTC; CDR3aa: CASSLSLSGWDEQYF
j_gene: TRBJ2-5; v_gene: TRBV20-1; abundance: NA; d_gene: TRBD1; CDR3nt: TGCAGTGCCCATGAAGATATTCTGACAGGGTCCGAGACCCAGTACTTC; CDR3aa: CSAHEDILTGSETQYF
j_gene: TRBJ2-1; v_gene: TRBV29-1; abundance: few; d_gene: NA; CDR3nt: TGCAGCGTTCCCGGACTTGTAGACTACAATGAGCAGTTCTTC; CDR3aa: CSVPGLVDYNEQFF
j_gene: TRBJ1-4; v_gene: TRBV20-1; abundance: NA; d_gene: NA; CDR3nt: TGCGGATGGACAGAGAATAATGAAAAACTGTTTTTT; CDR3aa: CGWTENNEKLFF
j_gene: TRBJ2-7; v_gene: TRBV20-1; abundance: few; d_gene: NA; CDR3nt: TGCAGTGCTAGAGATTCGGGCGGGAAGTCCTACGAGCAGTACTTC; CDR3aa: CSARDSGGKSYEQYF
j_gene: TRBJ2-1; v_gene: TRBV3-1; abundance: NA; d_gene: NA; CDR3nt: TGTGCCAGCAGCCAGGAATCGATTGGGGAGTTCTTC; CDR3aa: CASSQESIGEFF
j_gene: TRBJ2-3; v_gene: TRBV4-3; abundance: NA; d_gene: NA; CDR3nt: TGCGCCAGCAGCCAAGATCTGTGGGATACGCAGTATTTT; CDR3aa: CASSQDLWDTQYF
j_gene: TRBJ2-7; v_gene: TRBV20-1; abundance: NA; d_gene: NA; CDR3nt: TGCAGTGCTAGGCCCGACAGATACGAGCAGTACTTC; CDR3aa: CSARPDRYEQYF
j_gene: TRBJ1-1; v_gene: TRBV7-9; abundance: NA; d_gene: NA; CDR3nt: TGTGCCAGCAGCTTAGCGGGGGGGGATGGCACTGAAGCTTTCTTT; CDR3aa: CASSLAGGDGTEAFF
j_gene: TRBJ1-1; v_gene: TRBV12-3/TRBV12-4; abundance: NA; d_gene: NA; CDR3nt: TGTGCCAGCAACCCGACAGGAACGGGCACTGAAGCTTTCTTT; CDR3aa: CASNPTGTGTEAFF
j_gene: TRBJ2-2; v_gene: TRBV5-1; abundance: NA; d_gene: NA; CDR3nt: TGCGCCAGCAGCTTGGACTTCGGGACGATCACCGGGGAGCTGTTTTTT; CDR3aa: CASSLDFGTITGELFF
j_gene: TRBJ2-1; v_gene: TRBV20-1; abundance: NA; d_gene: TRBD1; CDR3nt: TGCAGTGCCAAACCACAGGGGCAAGGTTACAATGAGCAGTTCTTC; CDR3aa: CSAKPQGQGYNEQFF
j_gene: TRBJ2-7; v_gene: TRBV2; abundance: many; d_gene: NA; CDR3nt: TGTGCCAGCAGTGGTATGGGGGGCTGGGAGCAGTACTTC; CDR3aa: CASSGMGGWEQYF
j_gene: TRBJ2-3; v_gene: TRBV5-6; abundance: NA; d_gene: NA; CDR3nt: TGTGCCAGCAGCTTAGGCGGTCCTACGCAGTATTTT; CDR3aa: CASSLGGPTQYF
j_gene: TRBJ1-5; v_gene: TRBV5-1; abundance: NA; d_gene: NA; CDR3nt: TGCGCCAGCAGCCCCGGGCCGTGGGACAATCAGCCCCAGCATTTT; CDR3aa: CASSPGPWDNQPQHF
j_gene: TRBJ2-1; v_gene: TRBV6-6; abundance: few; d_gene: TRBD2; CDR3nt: TGTGCCAGCAGTCCTAGCGGGAGGCACAATGAGCAGTTCTTC; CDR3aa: CASSPSGRHNEQFF
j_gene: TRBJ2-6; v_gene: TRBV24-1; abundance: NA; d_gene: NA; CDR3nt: TGTGCCACCAGTGATCGTGGGGCCAACGTCCTGACTTTC; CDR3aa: CATSDRGANVLTF
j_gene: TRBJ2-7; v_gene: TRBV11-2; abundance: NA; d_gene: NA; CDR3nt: TGTGCCAGCAGCTTAGATCCGAGTTTC; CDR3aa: CASSLDPSF
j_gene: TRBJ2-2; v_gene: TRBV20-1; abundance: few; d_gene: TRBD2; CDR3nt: TGCAGTGCTAAACTAGCGGGAGGAGGGAACACCGGGGAGCTGTTTTTT; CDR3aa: CSAKLAGGGNTGELFF
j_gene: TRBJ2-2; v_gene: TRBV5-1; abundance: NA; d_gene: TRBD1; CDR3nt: TGCGCCAGCAGCTTGGAGGTCCAGGGGGCCGGCGGGGAGCTGTTTTTT; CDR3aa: CASSLEVQGAGGELFF
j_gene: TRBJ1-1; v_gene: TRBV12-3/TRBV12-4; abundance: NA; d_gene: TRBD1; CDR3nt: TGTGCCAGCAGTCTGACAGGGATGGCGGACACTGAAGCTTTCTTT; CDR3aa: CASSLTGMADTEAFF
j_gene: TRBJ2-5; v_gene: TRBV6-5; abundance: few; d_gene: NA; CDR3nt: TGTGCCAGCAGTTCCCATGAGACCCAGTACTTC; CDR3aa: CASSSHETQYF
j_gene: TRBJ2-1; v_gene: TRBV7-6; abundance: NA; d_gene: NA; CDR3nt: TGTGCCAGCAGCTCCAGACGGGGGGCTATGAATGAGCAGTTCTTC; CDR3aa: CASSSRRGAMNEQFF
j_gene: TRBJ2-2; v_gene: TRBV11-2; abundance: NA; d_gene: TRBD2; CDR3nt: TGTGCCAGCAGCTTAGCCCCGGGACTAAACACCGGGGAGCTGTTTTTT; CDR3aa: CASSLAPGLNTGELFF
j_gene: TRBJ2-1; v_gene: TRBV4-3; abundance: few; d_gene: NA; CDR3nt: TGCGCCAGCAGCAGGTGGGCGACCGAAGCCTACAATGAGCAGTTCTTC; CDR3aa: CASSRWATEAYNEQFF
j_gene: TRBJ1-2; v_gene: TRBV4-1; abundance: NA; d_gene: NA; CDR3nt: TGCGCCAGCAGCCAAGAGTCTGGAACTGGCTATGGCTACACCTTC; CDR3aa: CASSQESGTGYGYTF
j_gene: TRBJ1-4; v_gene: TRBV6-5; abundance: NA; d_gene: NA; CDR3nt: TGTGCCAGCAACCCCTACGGGAACCCTGGGGAAAAACTGTTTTTT; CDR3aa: CASNPYGNPGEKLFF
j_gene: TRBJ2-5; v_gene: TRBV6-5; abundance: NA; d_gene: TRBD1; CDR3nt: TGTGCCAGCAGTCACCAGGGGGTGGGTGGGACCCAGTACTTC; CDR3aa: CASSHQGVGGTQYF
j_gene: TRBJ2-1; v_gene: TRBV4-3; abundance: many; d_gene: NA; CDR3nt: TGCGCCAGCAGCCAAGGGGGGTACAATGAGCAGTTCTTC; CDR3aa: CASSQGGYNEQFF
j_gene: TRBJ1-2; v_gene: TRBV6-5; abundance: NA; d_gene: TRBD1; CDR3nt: TGTGCCAGCACCCGGGACAGGAACTATGGCTACACCTTC; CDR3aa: CASTRDRNYGYTF
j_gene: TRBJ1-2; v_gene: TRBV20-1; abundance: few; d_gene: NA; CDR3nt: TGCAGTGCTAGAGATAGGACGGATTATAGAGGGGGCTACACCTTC; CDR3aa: CSARDRTDYRGGYTF
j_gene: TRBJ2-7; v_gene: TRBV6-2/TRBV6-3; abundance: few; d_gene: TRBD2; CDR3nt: TGTGCCAGCACCCACGTACTAGCGGGAGACGAGCAGTACTTC; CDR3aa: CASTHVLAGDEQYF
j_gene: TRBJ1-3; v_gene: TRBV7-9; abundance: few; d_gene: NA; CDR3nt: TGTGCCAGCAGCTATGGACCGAAGAGCTCTGGAAACACCATATATTTT; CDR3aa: CASSYGPKSSGNTIYF
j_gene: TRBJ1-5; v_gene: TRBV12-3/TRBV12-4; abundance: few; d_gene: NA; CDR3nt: TGTGCCAGCAGTCTTACAGGGAGGTACAATCAGCCCCAGCATTTT; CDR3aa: CASSLTGRYNQPQHF
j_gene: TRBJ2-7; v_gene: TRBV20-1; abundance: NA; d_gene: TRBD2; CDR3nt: TGCAGTGCTGTCGGGACTAACTACGAGCAGTACTTC; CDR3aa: CSAVGTNYEQYF
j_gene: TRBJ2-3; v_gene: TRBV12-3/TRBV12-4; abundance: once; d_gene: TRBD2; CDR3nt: TGTGCCAGCAGAACGGGACTAGCGGAACTCACAGATACGCAGTATTTT; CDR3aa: CASRTGLAELTDTQYF
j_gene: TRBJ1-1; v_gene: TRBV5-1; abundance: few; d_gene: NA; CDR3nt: TGCGCCAGCAGCCCAGGGGTGGGGGACACTGAAGCTTTCTTT; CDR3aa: CASSPGVGDTEAFF
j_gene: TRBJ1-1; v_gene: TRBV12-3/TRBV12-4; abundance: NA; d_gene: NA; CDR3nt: TGTGCCAGCAGTGAGAGATACACTGAAGCTTTCTTT; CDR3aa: CASSERYTEAFF
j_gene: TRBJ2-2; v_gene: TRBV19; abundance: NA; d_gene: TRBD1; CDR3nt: TGTGCCAGTAGTATGCAGGGGGCATCTGACGGGGAGCTGTTTTTT; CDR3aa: CASSMQGASDGELFF
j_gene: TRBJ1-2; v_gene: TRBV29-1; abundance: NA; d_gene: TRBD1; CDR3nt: TGCAGCGTTGAAGCCGGGACAGGGGATTACTATGGCTACACCTTC; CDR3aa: CSVEAGTGDYYGYTF
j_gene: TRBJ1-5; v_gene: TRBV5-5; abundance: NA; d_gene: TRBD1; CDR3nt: TGTGCCAGCAGCCCAACAGGGGTCTCCAATCAGCCCCAGCATTTT; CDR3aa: CASSPTGVSNQPQHF
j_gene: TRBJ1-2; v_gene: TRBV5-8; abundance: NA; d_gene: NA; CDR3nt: TGTGCCAGCAGCTTCCGGGACCTCTTCCTTGGCTACACCTTC; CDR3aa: CASSFRDLFLGYTF
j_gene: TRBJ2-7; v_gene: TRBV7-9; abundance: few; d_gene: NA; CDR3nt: TGTGCCAGCAGCGACCCTGGGACGGCTACCTACGAGCAGTACTTC; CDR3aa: CASSDPGTATYEQYF
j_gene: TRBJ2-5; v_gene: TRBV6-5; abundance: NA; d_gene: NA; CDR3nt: TGTGCCAGCAGCTCCAGGGAAGAGACCCAGTACTTC; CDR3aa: CASSSREETQYF
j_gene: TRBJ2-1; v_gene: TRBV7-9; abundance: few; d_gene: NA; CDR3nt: TGTGCCGGAGTGGGGCAGCGGGACACCTACAATGAGCAGTTCTTC; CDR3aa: CAGVGQRDTYNEQFF
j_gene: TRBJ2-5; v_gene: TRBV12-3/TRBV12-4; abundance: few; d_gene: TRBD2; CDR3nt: TGTGCCAGCAGCAAGCGGGAGACACTGCAAGAGACCCAGTACTTC; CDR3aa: CASSKRETLQETQYF
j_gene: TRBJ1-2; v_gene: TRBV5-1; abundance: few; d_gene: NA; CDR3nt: TGCGCCAGCAGCAATAGGGGCGTCGGAGAAGGCTACACCTTC; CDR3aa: CASSNRGVGEGYTF
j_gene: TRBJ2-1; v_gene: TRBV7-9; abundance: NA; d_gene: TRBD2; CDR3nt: TGTGCCAGCAGCCCGACGACTAGCGGGCTTTACAATGAGCAGTTCTTC; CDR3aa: CASSPTTSGLYNEQFF
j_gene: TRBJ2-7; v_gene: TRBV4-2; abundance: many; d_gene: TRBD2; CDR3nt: TGTGCCAGCAGCCAAGAGGGGCTAGCGGGGACCTACGAGCAGTACTTC; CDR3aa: CASSQEGLAGTYEQYF
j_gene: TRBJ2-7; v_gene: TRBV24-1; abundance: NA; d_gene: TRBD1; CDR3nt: TGTGCCACCAGTGACCCACACGGGACAGCCTACGAGCAGTACTTC; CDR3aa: CATSDPHGTAYEQYF